The T cell receptor (beta chain) under discussion was sequenced for a study of CD8 T cells in ankylosing spondylitis. Study results and limitations: Seemingly characteristic of ankylosing spondylitis blood was a TCR beta motif consisting of under 10 highly homologous variants.

Turning to this clonotype: Antigen: not known.

The CDR3 is 14 amino acids. V was pared by 6 bases and J by 7 bases, with 16 bases between. Germline-derived CDR1 and CDR2 are SGHRS and YFSETQ. One entry per CDR3 protein, called by TCRdb with MiXCR from the 5' RACE reads. Seen here are approximately 350,000 distinct CDR3 sequences, roughly 15% observed once, and the top ten hold roughly 1.1%. The source of this sequence is a male donor with ankylosing spondylitis or in good health (not recorded which). The gene calls are TRBV5-1 and TRBJ1-4, with D possibly TRBD1 on 5 matching bases. The sequencing sample was made of blood, either unsorted or a sorted T cell fraction (not recorded which). The CDR3 nucleotides are TGCGCCAGCACCTCCGGGGGGATTAGTGAAAAACTGTTTTTT. Encoded protein: CASTSGGISEKLFF.